What follows are 11 T cell receptor beta chains derived from one specimen sequenced in a study of blood T cells in healthy people across ages. Next came a second PCR, run for about 7 to 12 cycles, which used a sample-barcoded 5' primer along with a J-beta primer mix. From the 5' RACE reads, TCRdb called clonotypes with MiXCR, one entry per CDR3 protein. The sample records more than 450,000 distinct CDR3 sequences, about 27% being singletons. These data were also reused for a study on T cells of mothers and their children.

The specimen was blood. Every receptor here comes from a boy younger than 10 in good health.

This clonotype was recorded a few times. The rearrangement joins TRBV2 to TRBJ1-2; maybe TRBD1 (5 bases). From germline, CDR1 is SNHLY and CDR2 FYNNEI. The germline V and J ends were trimmed by 9 bases and 4 bases, with 18 bases remaining between them. This CDR3 is built from 14 residues. The CDR3 bases are TGTGCCAGTCGGTCCCCGGGGCTCGGCTATGGCTACACCTTC. The encoded protein is CASRSPGLGYGYTF.

CDR3 sequence (DNA): TGTGCCAGCAGTGAAAGGAGCAGGGTGGGGAGTGGCTACACCTTC. Protein product: CASSERSRVGSGYTF. The chain employs TRBV2 and TRBJ1-2, with D perhaps matching TRBD1 (5 bases). The CDR3 extends over 15 amino acids. Trimming cost V 2 bases and J 7 bases, with 17 bases left between them. From germline, CDR1 is SNHLY and CDR2 FYNNEI.

Concerning this clonotype: At one end the junction does not follow the germline gene, possibly because of a read error. The rearrangement uses TRBV7-8 and TRBJ1-5; no firm D call. This CDR3 contains 17 residues. Germline V CDR1 and CDR2: SGHVS, FQNEAQ. CDR3 sequence: CASSLAKAEYSNQPQHF. In nucleotides, the CDR3 is TGTGCCAGCAGCCTAGCTAAAGCGGAGTATAGCAATCAGCCCCAGCATTTT.

The CDR3 sequence: CASSLGQAAGYTF. In DNA, the CDR3 is TGCGCCAGCAGCTTAGGACAGGCCGCAGGCTACACCTTC. The rearrangement uses TRBV5-1 and TRBJ1-2; TRBD1 matches 7 bases. V lost 2 bases, J lost 8 bases, and 6 bases stayed unmatched. Germline values: CDR1 SGHRS, CDR2 YFSETQ. The CDR3 sequence is 13 residues long.

This clonotype was detected only a few times. The rearrangement joins TRBV15 to TRBJ2-7; D not resolved. CDR3 length equals 13 residues. Per germline, CDR1 LNHNV and CDR2 YYDKDF (reference sequence). V was cut by 0 bases and J by 1 base, with 4 bases left in between. In DNA form, the CDR3 reads TGTGCCACCAGCAGAGAGCCGTCCTACGAGCAGTACTTC. Translated: CATSREPSYEQYF.

This clonotype was seen a few times. V gene TRBV5-5 combines with J gene TRBJ1-1; unclear D gene. The germline V and J ends were trimmed by 9 bases and 1 base, with 10 bases remaining between them. The V gene's germline CDR1 is SGHKS and CDR2 YYEKEE (reference sequence). CDR3 length: 12 amino acids. The CDR3 DNA reads TGTGCCACACGAGCCGAGAACACTGAAGCTTTCTTT. Translation gives CATRAENTEAFF. Full variable domain (remainder filled in from reference TRBV5-5 and TRBJ1-1): DAGVTQSPTHLIKTRGQQVTLRCSPISGHKSVSWYQQVLGQGPQFIFQYYEKEERGRGNFPDRFSARQFPNYSSELNVNALLLGDSALYLCATRAENTEAFFGQGTRLTVV.

Many counts were recorded for this clonotype. The chain combines TRBV7-9 with TRBJ2-5; D possibly matches TRBD1 or TRBD2 (5 bases each). Germline V CDR1 and CDR2: SEHNR, FQNEAQ (reference sequence). The CDR3 contains 14 residues. Trimming took 1 base from V and 5 from J, leaving 11 bases between them. The CDR3 here is CASSLGQGVETQYF. The DNA for the CDR3 is TGTGCCAGCAGCTTAGGCCAGGGAGTGGAGACCCAGTACTTC.

This clonotype was picked up many times. The V gene is TRBV29-1, the J gene TRBJ1-1; no clear D. The V and J ends lost 6 bases and 0 bases respectively, with 11 bases between them. This CDR3 has 13 residues. The germline V gene encodes CDR1 SQVTM and CDR2 ANQGSEA. As DNA, the CDR3 is TGCAGCGTCGAGATTGAGTTGAACACTGAAGCTTTCTTT. Translated, it gives CSVEIELNTEAFF.

This clonotype came up a few times. The chain combines TRBV6-2 or TRBV6-3 with TRBJ2-7; either TRBD1 or TRBD2 may supply D (5 bases each). Germline CDR1 is MNHEY and CDR2 is SVGEGT. Trimming cost V 8 bases and J 0 bases, with 11 bases left between them. The CDR3 sequence is 13 residues long. The CDR3, as DNA: TGTGCCAGCGTACGGGACGGCTCCTACGAGCAGTACTTC. Translation gives CASVRDGSYEQYF.

This clonotype was seen a handful of times. This sequence joins TRBV20-1 and TRBJ1-1, with a weak D call TRBD1 (5 bases). V lost 1 base, J lost 6 bases, and 12 bases lay in between. The length of the CDR3 is 13 residues. Germline CDR1 DFQATT, CDR2 SNEGSKA (reference sequence). CDR3 bases: TGCAGTGCTAGAGGTTCAGGGATCCCTGAAGCTTTCTTT. It specifies CSARGSGIPEAFF.

The chain has TRBV4-3 and TRBJ2-3, with D possibly being TRBD2 (5 bases). With 4 bases removed from V and 2 bases from J, the gap between germline ends came to 10 bases. CDR1 is LGHNA and CDR2 is YSLEER in the germline V gene. The CDR3 runs to 14 residues. The CDR3 loop reads CASSRLAITDTQYF. The CDR3 DNA follows: TGCGCCAGCAGCCGTCTAGCTATCACAGATACGCAGTATTTT.